Below are 15 T cell receptor beta chains sequenced from a single sample in a study of OX40 agonist ivuxolimab in advanced cancers. The data were produced by immunoSEQ multiplex PCR, yet TCRdb's version contains in-frame clones alone and is incomplete. The sample includes approximately 90,000 clones, over 75% seen only once; the top ten take approximately 4%. Material: CD4+ or CD8+ T cells sorted from blood, obtained in a trial of the OX40 agonist ivuxolimab. Receptors originate from an adult with an advanced solid tumor such as melanoma, head and neck, liver or kidney cancer.

With regard to this clone: This same CDR3 is encoded by further DNA sequences in the sample. The V call is TRBV19, the J call TRBJ1-5, with 10 bases lining up with TRBD1. The CDR3 covers 15 residues. Per the germline V gene, CDR1 is LNHDA and CDR2 is SQIVND (reference sequence). J lost 2 bases, V lost 5 bases, and 3 bases had no gene match. The CDR3: CASSPGTGGNQPQHF. DNA for the CDR3: TGTGCCAGTAGTCCCGGGACAGGGGGCAATCAGCCCCAGCATTTT.

The rearrangement uses TRBV7-9 and TRBJ1-2; 7 bases agree with TRBD1. The V gene's germline CDR1 is SEHNR and CDR2 FQNEAQ (reference sequence). The CDR3 is 14 residues long. The V segment lost 5 bases and the J segment 7 bases; nucleotides outside the gene matches: 10. Here the CDR3 DNA reads TGTGCCAGCAGCCCAGGACAGGTTAGGTCTGGCTACACCTTC. This translates into CASSPGQVRSGYTF.

The J gene is TRBJ2-1, the V gene TRBV11-2, with a possible D match to TRBD2 (5 bases). This CDR3 is 14 amino acids long. V lost 0 bases and J lost 9, with 12 bases in between. From germline, CDR1 is SGHAT and CDR2 FQNNGV. CDR3 bases: TGTGCCAGCAGCTTAGAACCTGGTCGGGGTGAGCAGTTCTTC. Translated, it gives CASSLEPGRGEQFF.

The CDR3 region has the DNA TGTGCCTGGAGTGTAGAACGGACTGAAGCTTTCTTT. Protein product: CAWSVERTEAFF. The chain carries TRBV30 and TRBJ1-1, with no clear D. Germline V gene data show CDR1 as GTSNPN and CDR2 as SVGIG (reference sequence). V was cut by 0 bases and J by 5 bases, with 7 bases left in between. This CDR3 has 12 residues.

This chain uses TRBV5-1 with TRBJ1-6, with TRBD1 matching over 10 bases. Trimming removed 0 bases from V and 10 bases from J; junction bases left unmatched: 4. The CDR3 loop spans 15 amino acids. CDR1 SGHRS and CDR2 YFSETQ come from the germline V gene. The CDR3 nucleotides read TGCGCCAGCAGCTTGGCGGGACAGGGGTACTCACCCCTCCACTTT. Its translation is CASSLAGQGYSPLHF. The variable domain in full, completed from reference TRBV5-1 and TRBJ1-6, reads KAGVTQTPRYLIKTRGQQVTLSCSPISGHRSVSWYQQTPGQGLQFLFEYFSETQRNKGNFPGRFSGRQFSNSRSEMNVSTLELGDSALYLCASSLAGQGYSPLHFGNGTRLTVT.

CDR3 coding DNA: TGTGCCAGCAGCTTAAATCGCCTAGCGAACACCGGGGAGCTGTTTTTT. Translated, it gives CASSLNRLANTGELFF. This chain joins TRBV7-3 and TRBJ2-2; D ambiguous. Germline assignment: CDR1 SGHTA and CDR2 FQGTGA. Deletions cut 1 base from V and 0 bases from J, with 9 bases between. This CDR3 spans 16 amino acids.

The chain employs TRBV11-2 and TRBJ1-4, with 7 bases aligning to TRBD1. Germline V gene data show CDR1 as SGHAT and CDR2 as FQNNGV. V was pared by 1 base and J by 7 bases, with 3 bases of the junction left unmatched. The CDR3 covers 14 residues. The CDR3 DNA reads as TGTGCCAGCAGCTTAGGACAGGGTAGTGAAAAACTGTTTTTT. It yields the protein CASSLGQGSEKLFF.

The chain carries TRBV6-5 and TRBJ2-7; D remains ambiguous. With 5 bases removed from V and 3 bases from J, the gap between germline ends came to 8 bases. The CDR3 length is 12 residues. Germline-derived CDR1 and CDR2 are MNHEY and SVGAGI. The CDR3 nucleotides read TGTGCCAGCAGTGAAGAAGTCTACGAGCAGTACTTC. Translating it yields CASSEEVYEQYF.

The CDR3 loop reads CASSSRAGGTGAGELFF. The DNA for the CDR3 is TGTGCCAGCAGCTCGAGGGCTGGAGGGACAGGGGCCGGGGAGCTGTTTTTT. The chain is built from TRBV7-9 and TRBJ2-2; TRBD1 matches 10 bases. This CDR3 region has 17 residues. J lost 6 bases, V lost 4 bases, and 11 bases had no gene match. The germline gives CDR1 SEHNR, CDR2 FQNEAQ (reference sequence).

The V and J genes are TRBV29-1 and TRBJ2-1; TRBD1 aligns across 10 bases. Losses at the gene ends were 3 bases for V and 7 bases for J; bases not matched to a gene: 9. The CDR3 sequence is 15 residues long. The germline V gene encodes CDR1 SQVTM and CDR2 ANQGSEA. This chain's CDR3 is CSVDPGTGDGNEQFF. CDR3 sequence (DNA): TGCAGCGTTGACCCCGGGACAGGGGACGGGAATGAGCAGTTCTTC.

The chain couples TRBV11-2 to TRBJ2-7, with D unclear. Germline V gene data show CDR1 as SGHAT and CDR2 as FQNNGV. The CDR3 is 14 amino acids. V shed 1 base and J shed 3 bases, with 10 bases lying between them. The CDR3: CASSLAGRYYEQYV. In nucleotides, the CDR3 is TGTGCCAGCAGCTTAGCGGGCAGATACTACGAGCAGTACGTC.

This clone occurred once. This chain joins TRBV5-3 and TRBJ1-1; TRBD1 agrees at 12 bases. TRBV5-3 belongs to the ORF category, with a function that is uncertain. The trim removed 4 bases at V and 2 bases at J, leaving 9 bases unmatched. The CDR3 contains 17 residues. The CDR3: CARSVGTGGLVNTEAFF. The CDR3 nucleotides are TGTGCCAGAAGCGTCGGGACAGGGGGCCTGGTAAACACTGAAGCTTTCTTT.

V gene TRBV11-3 combines with J gene TRBJ2-1; D assignment may be TRBD1 or TRBD2 (5 bases each). Trimming took 6 bases from V and 12 from J, leaving 12 bases between them. This CDR3 comprises 11 residues. The germline V gene has CDR1 SGHNT and CDR2 YENEEA. CDR3 DNA: TGTGCCAGCAGAGGGACGAGTATGCAGTTCTTC. As protein: CASRGTSMQFF.

The chain carries TRBV6-1 and TRBJ2-7; the D gene is possibly TRBD2 (5 bases). V was pared by 10 bases and J by 4 bases, with 8 bases between. The CDR3 is made up of 10 amino acids. Germline loops: CDR1 MNHNS, CDR2 SASEGT. DNA for the CDR3: TGTGCCACCGAGCGGTACGAGCAGTACGTC. This translates into CATERYEQYV.

The chain links TRBV6-5 to TRBJ2-7, with D possibly TRBD1 on 6 matching bases. Trimming took off 6 bases at V and 1 base at J, with 16 bases between the two ends. This CDR3 is built from 15 residues. From germline, CDR1 is MNHEY and CDR2 SVGAGI. The DNA of the CDR3 is TGTGCCAGCAGGACCCAACAGGGAGATTCCTACGAGCAGTACGTC. It yields the protein CASRTQQGDSYEQYV.